These 2 T cell receptor beta chains originate from one sample sequenced in a study of T-cell reconstitution after alpha-beta-depleted transplantation in children. Molecular barcoding with unique molecular identifiers was used for the TCRbeta library. TCRdb itself ran the PCR reads through MiXCR, one entry per CDR3 protein. Of fewer than 450,000 distinct CDR3 sequences in the sample, about 16% were seen once. The sample consisted of PBMCs, mostly from graft donor cells, taken 360 days after TCRalphabeta/CD19-depleted stem cell transplant. Receptor source: a male patient aged 2 to 10 who had a stem cell transplant for acute lymphoblastic leukemia, so the T cells may come from the graft donor.

This clonotype was counted ten times or more. The CDR3 DNA is TGTGCCAGCAGTTTAGCGGTGCGGTCTAGCGGGAAATACAATGAGCAGTTCTTC. Translating it yields CASSLAVRSSGKYNEQFF. This rearrangement joins TRBV12-3 or TRBV12-4 to TRBJ2-1, with 9 nucleotides matching TRBD2. This CDR3 contains 18 residues. Losses at the gene ends were 0 bases for V and 4 bases for J; bases not matched to a gene: 10.

This chain uses TRBV6-2 or TRBV6-3 with TRBJ2-1; TRBD2 matches 8 bases. The CDR3 contains 16 residues. The V segment lost 5 bases and the J segment 6 bases; nucleotides outside the gene matches: 12. CDR1 and CDR2 (germline): MNHEY, SVGEGT. CDR3 DNA sequence: TGTGCCAGCAGTCTCTATAGCGGGACTTTCGGCAATGAGCAGTTCTTC. This gives the protein CASSLYSGTFGNEQFF.